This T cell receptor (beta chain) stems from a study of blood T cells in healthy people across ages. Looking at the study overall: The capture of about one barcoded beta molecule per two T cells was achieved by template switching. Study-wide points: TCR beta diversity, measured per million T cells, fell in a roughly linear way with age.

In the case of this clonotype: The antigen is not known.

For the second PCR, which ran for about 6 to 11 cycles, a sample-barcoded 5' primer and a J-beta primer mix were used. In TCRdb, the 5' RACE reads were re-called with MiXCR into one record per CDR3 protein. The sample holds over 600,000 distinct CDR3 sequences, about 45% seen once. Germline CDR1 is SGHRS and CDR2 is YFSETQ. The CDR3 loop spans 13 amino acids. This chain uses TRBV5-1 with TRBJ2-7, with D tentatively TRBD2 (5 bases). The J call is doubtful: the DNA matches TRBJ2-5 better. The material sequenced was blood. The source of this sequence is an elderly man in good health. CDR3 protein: CASSFMRDETQYF. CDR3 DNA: TGCGCCAGCAGCTTTATGAGGGATGAGACCCAGTACTTC.